Listed here are 5 T cell receptor beta chains from one sample, sequenced in a study of T cell clones after liver transplantation. Sequencing used immunoSEQ multiplex PCR; TCRdb keeps in-frame clones, though not all of them. Counted here are 65,000 to 85,000 clones, around four fifths occurring once; the ten biggest clones make up 2.1%. The sequenced sample was CD4+ T cells from blood, obtained about 50 months after liver transplant. The source is a human patient who received a liver transplant. Some T cells here may be from the graft donor.

The V and J genes are TRBV5-4 and TRBJ1-2, with TRBD1 as a possible D gene (5 bases). The CDR3 is 16 amino acids. The germline V gene has CDR1 SGHNT and CDR2 YYREEE (reference sequence). The V and J ends lost 1 base and 0 bases respectively, with 13 bases between them. CDR3 sequence reads: CASSLKERGTNYGYTF. The CDR3, as DNA: TGTGCCAGCAGCTTGAAGGAAAGGGGAACTAACTATGGCTACACCTTC.

J is TRBJ2-1 and V is TRBV29-1; D not resolved. Trimming cost V 4 bases and J 5 bases, with 6 bases left between them. Germline lookup yields CDR1 SQVTM and CDR2 ANQGSEA. The CDR3 covers 11 residues. The CDR3 DNA follows: TGCAGCGTTGGCAGAAACAATGAGCAGTTCTTC. Amino acid sequence: CSVGRNNEQFF.

V usage is TRBV6-6 and J usage is TRBJ2-3; 8 positions agree with TRBD1. Germline lookup yields CDR1 MNHNY and CDR2 SVGAGI (reference sequence). Trimming took 8 bases from V and 3 from J; bases not matched to a gene: 10. The CDR3 covers 15 residues. Here the CDR3 DNA reads TGTGCCAGCGGAAATACAGGGGGAGCAACAGATACGCAGTATTTT. The encoded protein is CASGNTGGATDTQYF.

This chain joins TRBV18 and TRBJ2-5; 8 bases align to TRBD1. This CDR3 contains 17 residues. The germline V gene has CDR1 KGHSH and CDR2 LQKENI. The V segment lost 1 base and the J segment 3 bases; nucleotides outside the gene matches: 10. CDR3 loop: CASSPLGTGLKKETQYF. Written as DNA, the CDR3 is TGTGCCAGCTCACCACTAGGGACAGGATTAAAAAAAGAGACCCAGTACTTC.

Comments on this clone: A much more abundant neighbour one base away suggests this may be a read error. The V call is TRBV19, the J call TRBJ2-1; 8 bases fit TRBD2. This CDR3 has 16 amino acids. The junction had 6 bases not matched to a gene; V was cut back by 5 bases and J by 0 bases. Germline CDR1 and CDR2: LNHDA and SQIVND (reference sequence). In nucleotides, the CDR3 is TGTGCCAGTAGTTCCATAGCGGGAAGCTCCTACAATGAGCAGTTCTTC. It encodes CASSSIAGSSYNEQFF. Full variable domain (rest looked up from reference TRBV19 and TRBJ2-1): DGGITQSPKYLFRKEGQNVTLSCEQNLNHDAMYWYRQDPGQGLRLIYYSQIVNDFQKGDIAEGYSVSREKKESFPLTVTSAQKNPTAFYLCASSSIAGSSYNEQFFGPGTRLTVL.